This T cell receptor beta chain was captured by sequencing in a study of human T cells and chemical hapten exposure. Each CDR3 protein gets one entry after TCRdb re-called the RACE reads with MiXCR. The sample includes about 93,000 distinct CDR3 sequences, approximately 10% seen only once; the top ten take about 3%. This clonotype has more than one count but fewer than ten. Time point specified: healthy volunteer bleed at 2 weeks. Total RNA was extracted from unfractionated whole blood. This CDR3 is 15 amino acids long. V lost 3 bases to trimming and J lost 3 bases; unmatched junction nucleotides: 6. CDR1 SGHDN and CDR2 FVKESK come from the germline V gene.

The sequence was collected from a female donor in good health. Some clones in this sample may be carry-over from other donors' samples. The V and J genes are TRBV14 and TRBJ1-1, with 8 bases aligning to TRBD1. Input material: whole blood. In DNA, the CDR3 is TGTGCCAGCAGCCATCCGACAGGGGCCTACACTGAAGCTTTCTTT. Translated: CASSHPTGAYTEAFF.